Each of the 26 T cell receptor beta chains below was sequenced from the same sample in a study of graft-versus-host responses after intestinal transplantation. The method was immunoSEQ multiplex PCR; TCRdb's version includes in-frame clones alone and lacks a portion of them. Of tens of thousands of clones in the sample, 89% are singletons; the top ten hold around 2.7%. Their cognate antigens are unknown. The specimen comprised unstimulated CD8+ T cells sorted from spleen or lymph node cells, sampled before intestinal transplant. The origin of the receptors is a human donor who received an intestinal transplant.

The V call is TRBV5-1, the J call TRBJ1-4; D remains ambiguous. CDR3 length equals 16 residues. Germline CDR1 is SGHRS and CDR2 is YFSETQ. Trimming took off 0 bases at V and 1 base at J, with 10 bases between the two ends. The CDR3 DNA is TGCGCCAGCAGCTTGGTCTGGAGCGGAACTAATGAAAAACTGTTTTTT. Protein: CASSLVWSGTNEKLFF.

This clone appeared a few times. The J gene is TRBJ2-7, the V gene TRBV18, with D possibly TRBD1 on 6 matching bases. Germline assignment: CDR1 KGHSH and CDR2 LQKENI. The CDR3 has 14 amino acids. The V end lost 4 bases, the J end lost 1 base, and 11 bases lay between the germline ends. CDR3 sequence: CASSLGQGSYEQYF. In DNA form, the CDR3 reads TGTGCCAGCTCACTGGGCCAGGGGTCCTACGAGCAGTACTTC.

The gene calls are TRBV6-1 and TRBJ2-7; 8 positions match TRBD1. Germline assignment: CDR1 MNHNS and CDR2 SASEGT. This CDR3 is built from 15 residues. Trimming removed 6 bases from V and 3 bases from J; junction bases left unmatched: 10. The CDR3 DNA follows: TGTGCCAGCAGCGAAAGGGACAGGCACCTCTACGAGCAGTACTTC. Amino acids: CASSERDRHLYEQYF.

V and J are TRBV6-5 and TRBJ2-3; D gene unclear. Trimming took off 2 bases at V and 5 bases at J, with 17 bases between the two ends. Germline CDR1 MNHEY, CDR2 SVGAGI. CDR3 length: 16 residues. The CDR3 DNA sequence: TGTGCCAGCAGTTACGACGGTCAGACGGGTGGAGATACGCAGTATTTT. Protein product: CASSYDGQTGGDTQYF.

CDR3 DNA: TGCAGCGTTGCGGCACTCGGGGGATTGCTCTATGGCTACACCTTC. Protein sequence: CSVAALGGLLYGYTF. The chain recombines TRBV29-1 with TRBJ1-2, with D possibly being TRBD1 (5 bases). The V end lost 4 bases, the J end lost 4 bases, and 19 bases lay between the germline ends. This CDR3 region has 15 residues. Germline V gives CDR1 SQVTM, CDR2 ANQGSEA.

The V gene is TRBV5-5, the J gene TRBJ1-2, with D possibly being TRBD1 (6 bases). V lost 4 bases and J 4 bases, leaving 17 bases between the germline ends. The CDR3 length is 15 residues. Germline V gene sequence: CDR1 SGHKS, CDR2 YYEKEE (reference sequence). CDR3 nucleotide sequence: TGTGCCAGCAGCGAAATGGACAGTTTAAGCTATGGCTACACCTTC. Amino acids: CASSEMDSLSYGYTF.

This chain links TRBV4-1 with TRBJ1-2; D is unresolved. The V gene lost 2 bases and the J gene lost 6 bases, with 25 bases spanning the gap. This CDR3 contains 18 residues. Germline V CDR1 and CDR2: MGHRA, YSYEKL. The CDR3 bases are TGCGCCAGCAGCCAATCGGGGTGGTTTGAAGGCCTGGCGGATGGCTACACCTTC. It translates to CASSQSGWFEGLADGYTF.

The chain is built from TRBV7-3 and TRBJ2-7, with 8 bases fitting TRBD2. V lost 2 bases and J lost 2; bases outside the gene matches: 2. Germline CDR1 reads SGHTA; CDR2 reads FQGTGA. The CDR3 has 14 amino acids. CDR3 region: CASSLRGGAYEQYF. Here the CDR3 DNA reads TGTGCCAGCAGCTTACGGGGGGGAGCCTACGAGCAGTACTTC.

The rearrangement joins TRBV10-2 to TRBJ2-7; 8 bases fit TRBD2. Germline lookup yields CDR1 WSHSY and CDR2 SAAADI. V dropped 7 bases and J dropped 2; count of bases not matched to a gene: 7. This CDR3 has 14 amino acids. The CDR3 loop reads CASTDSGETYEQYF. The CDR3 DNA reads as TGCGCCAGCACCGATAGCGGGGAGACCTACGAGCAGTACTTC.

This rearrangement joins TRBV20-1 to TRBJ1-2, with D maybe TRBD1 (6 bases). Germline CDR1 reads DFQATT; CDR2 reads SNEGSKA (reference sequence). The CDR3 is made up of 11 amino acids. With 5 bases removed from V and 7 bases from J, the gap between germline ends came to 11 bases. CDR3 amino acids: CSAPRDIGYTF. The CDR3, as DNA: TGCAGTGCTCCTCGGGACATTGGCTACACCTTC.

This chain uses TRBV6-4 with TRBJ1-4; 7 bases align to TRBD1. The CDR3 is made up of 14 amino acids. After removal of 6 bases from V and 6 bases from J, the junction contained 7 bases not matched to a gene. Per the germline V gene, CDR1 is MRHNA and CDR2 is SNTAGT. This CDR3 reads CASRGTASDEKLFF. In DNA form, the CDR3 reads TGTGCCAGCAGGGGGACAGCCTCGGATGAAAAACTGTTTTTT.

CDR3 residues: CASGRRDGRETQYF. The CDR3 bases are TGTGCCAGCGGGAGGAGGGATGGCCGAGAGACCCAGTACTTC. The gene calls are TRBV2 and TRBJ2-5, with D possibly being TRBD2 (6 bases). The CDR3 is 14 amino acids. CDR1 is SNHLY, CDR2 FYNNEI, per germline. Between the trimmed V and J ends, which lost 8 bases and 4 bases, there was a span of 17 bases.

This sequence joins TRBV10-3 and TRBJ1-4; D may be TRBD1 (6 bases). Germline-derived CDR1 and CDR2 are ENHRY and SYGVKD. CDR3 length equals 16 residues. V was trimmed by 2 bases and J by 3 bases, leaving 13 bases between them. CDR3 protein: CAISETRTASNEKLFF. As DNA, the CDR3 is TGTGCCATCAGTGAGACACGGACAGCTTCTAATGAAAAACTGTTTTTT.

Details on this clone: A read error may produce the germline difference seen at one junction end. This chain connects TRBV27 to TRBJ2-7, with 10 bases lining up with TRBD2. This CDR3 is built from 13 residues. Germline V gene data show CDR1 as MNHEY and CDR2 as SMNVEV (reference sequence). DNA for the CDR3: TGTGCCAGCGGTTTAGCGGGGGGCTACGAGCAGTACTTC. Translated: CASGLAGGYEQYF.

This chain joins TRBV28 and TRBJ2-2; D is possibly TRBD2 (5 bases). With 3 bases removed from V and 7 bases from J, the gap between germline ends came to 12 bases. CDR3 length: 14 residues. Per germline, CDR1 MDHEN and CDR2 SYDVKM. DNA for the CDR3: TGTGCCAGCAGTTTTAGACCTGCGGGCGGGGAGCTGTTTTTT. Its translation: CASSFRPAGGELFF.

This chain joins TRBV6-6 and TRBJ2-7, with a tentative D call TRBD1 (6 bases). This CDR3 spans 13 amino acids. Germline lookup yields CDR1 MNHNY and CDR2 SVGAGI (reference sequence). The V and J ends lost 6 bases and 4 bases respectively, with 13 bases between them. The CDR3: CASSSGVVYEQYF. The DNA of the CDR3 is TGTGCCAGCAGCTCAGGGGTCGTATACGAGCAGTACTTC.

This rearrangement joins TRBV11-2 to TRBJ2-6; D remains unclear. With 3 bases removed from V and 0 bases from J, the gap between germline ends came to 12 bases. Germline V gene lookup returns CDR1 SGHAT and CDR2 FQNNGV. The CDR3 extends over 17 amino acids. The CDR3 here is CASSFLRVSSGANVLTF. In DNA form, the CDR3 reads TGTGCCAGCAGCTTTCTACGGGTTTCCTCTGGGGCCAACGTCCTGACTTTC.

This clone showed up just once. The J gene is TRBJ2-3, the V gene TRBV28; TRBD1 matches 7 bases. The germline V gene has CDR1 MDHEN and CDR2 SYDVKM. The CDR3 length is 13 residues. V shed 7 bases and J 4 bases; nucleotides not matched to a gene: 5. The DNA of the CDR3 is TGTGCCAGCAAGGACAGGAGTTCAGATACGCAGTATTTT. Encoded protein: CASKDRSSDTQYF. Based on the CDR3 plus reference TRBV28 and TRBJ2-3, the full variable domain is DVKVTQSSRYLVKRTGEKVFLECVQDMDHENMFWYRQDPGLGLRLIYFSYDVKMKEKGDIPEGYSVSREKKERFSLILESASTNQTSMYLCASKDRSSDTQYFGPGTRLTVL.

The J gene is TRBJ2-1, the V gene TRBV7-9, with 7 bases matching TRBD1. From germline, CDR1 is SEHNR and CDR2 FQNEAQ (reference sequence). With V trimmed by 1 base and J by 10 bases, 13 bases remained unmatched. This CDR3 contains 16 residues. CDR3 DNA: TGTGCCAGCAGCTTAGTGCCTGGGGACAGACTCCCCGAGCAGTTCTTC. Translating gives CASSLVPGDRLPEQFF. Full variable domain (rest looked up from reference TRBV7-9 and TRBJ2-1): DTGVSQNPRHKITKRGQNVTFRCDPISEHNRLYWYRQTLGQGPEFLTYFQNEAQLEKSRLLSDRFSAERPKGSFSTLEIQRTEQGDSAMYLCASSLVPGDRLPEQFFGPGTRLTVL.

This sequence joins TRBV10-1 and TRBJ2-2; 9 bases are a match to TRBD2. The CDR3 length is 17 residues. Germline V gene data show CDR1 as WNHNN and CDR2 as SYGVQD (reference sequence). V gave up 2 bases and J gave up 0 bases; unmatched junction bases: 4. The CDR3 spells CASSEATSGTNTGELFF. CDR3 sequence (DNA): TGCGCCAGCAGTGAGGCGACTAGCGGAACGAACACCGGGGAGCTGTTTTTT.

The chain's CDR3 is CASSETGASYEQYF. DNA of the CDR3: TGCGCCAGCAGCGAGACAGGGGCCTCCTACGAGCAGTACTTC. The J gene is TRBJ2-7, the V gene TRBV5-1; TRBD1 matches at 8 bases. The length of the CDR3 is 14 residues. The V segment lost 4 bases and the J segment 0 bases; nucleotides outside the gene matches: 3. Germline V gene data show CDR1 as SGHRS and CDR2 as YFSETQ.

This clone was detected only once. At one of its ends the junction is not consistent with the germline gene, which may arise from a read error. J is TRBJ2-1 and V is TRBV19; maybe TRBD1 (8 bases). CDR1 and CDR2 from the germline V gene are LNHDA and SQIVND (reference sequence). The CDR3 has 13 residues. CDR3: CHSGNRGGNEQFF. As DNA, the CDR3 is TGCCATTCCGGGAACAGGGGGGGCAATGAGCAGTTCTTC.

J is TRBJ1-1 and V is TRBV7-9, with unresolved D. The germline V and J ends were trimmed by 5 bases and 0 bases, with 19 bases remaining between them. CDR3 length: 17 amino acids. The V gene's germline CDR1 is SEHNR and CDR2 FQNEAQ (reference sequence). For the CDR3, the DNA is TGTGCCAGCAGCCTGACGACTTTAGGATTGATGAACACTGAAGCTTTCTTT. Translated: CASSLTTLGLMNTEAFF.

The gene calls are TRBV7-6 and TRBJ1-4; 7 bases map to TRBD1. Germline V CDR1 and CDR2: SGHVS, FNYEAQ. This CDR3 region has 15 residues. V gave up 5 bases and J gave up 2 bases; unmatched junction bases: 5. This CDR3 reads CASSLGGVTNEKLFF. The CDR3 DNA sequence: TGTGCCAGCAGCCTAGGGGGCGTCACTAATGAAAAACTGTTTTTT.

The CDR3 protein is CASSSRDRGLNTGELFF. In DNA, the CDR3 is TGTGCCAGCAGCTCCCGGGACAGGGGTCTCAACACCGGGGAGCTGTTTTTT. The gene calls are TRBV13 and TRBJ2-2; 10 nucleotides align to TRBD1. Trimming removed 4 bases from V and 2 bases from J; junction bases left unmatched: 7. Germline V gene lookup returns CDR1 PRHDT and CDR2 FYEKMQ (reference sequence). This CDR3 region has 17 residues. The variable domain in full, with the rest retrieved from reference TRBV13 and TRBJ2-2, is AAGVIQSPRHLIKEKRETATLKCYPIPRHDTVYWYQQGPGQDPQFLISFYEKMQSDKGSIPDRFSAQQFSDYHSELNMSSLELGDSALYFCASSSRDRGLNTGELFFGEGSRLTVL.

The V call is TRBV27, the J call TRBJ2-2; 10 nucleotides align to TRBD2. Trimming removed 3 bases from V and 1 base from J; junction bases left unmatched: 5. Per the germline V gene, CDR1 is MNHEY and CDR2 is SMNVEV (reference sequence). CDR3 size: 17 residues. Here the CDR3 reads CASSFISGGQNTGELFF. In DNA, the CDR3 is TGTGCCAGCAGTTTTATTAGCGGGGGGCAGAACACCGGGGAGCTGTTTTTT.